The rows below give T cell receptor beta chains drawn from one sample of a study of human T cells and chemical hapten exposure. TCRdb re-called the RACE reads through MiXCR, storing one row per CDR3 protein. Here the sample spans nearly 350,000 distinct CDR3 sequences, around 7% being singletons. The input for sequencing was whole blood, taken in connection with sensitization to the hapten diphenylcyclopropenone (DPC). These receptors were collected from a woman aged 18-29 years with alopecia areata. Some clones in this sample may be carry-over from other donors' samples. Both conserved end residues are part of each CDR3. D genes are given only for firm matches. Clone size, where shown, is once, few, many, or a class for clones that have expanded.

abundance | j_gene | v_gene | d_gene | CDR3aa | CDR3nt
many | TRBJ2-1 | TRBV9 | - | CASNRQAQGSYNEQFF | TGTGCCAGCAATCGACAGGCTCAGGGCTCCTACAATGAGCAGTTCTTC
few | TRBJ2-3 | TRBV28 | TRBD2 | CASSSQTSGGTDTQYF | TGTGCCAGCAGTTCCCAGACTAGCGGGGGCACAGATACGCAGTATTTT
- | TRBJ1-1 | TRBV12-3/TRBV12-4 | - | CASSILFGYTEAFF | TGTGCCAGCAGCATCCTCTTTGGCTACACTGAAGCTTTCTTT
- | TRBJ2-1 | TRBV7-8 | TRBD2 | CASSVNIAGGRGEQFF | TGTGCCAGCAGCGTAAACATAGCGGGGGGGCGCGGGGAGCAGTTCTTC
- | TRBJ2-3 | TRBV7-9 | TRBD2 | CASSPARGLAPDSTDTQYF | TGTGCCAGCAGCCCGGCCCGGGGACTAGCGCCGGATAGCACAGATACGCAGTATTTT
few | TRBJ2-5 | TRBV6-1 | - | CASRVRVQETQYF | TGTGCCAGCAGGGTCAGGGTTCAAGAGACCCAGTACTTC
many | TRBJ2-3 | TRBV6-2/TRBV6-3 | TRBD2 | CASRKGLAGSTDTQYF | TGTGCCAGCAGGAAAGGACTAGCGGGAAGCACAGATACGCAGTATTTT
- | TRBJ1-6 | TRBV2 | - | CASRPPGLNSPLHF | TGTGCCAGCAGACCACCAGGGCTTAATTCACCCCTCCACTTT
few | TRBJ1-1 | TRBV6-1 | - | CASRIHAQAFF | TGTGCCAGCAGAATACATGCGCAAGCTTTCTTT
- | TRBJ1-3 | TRBV20-1 | - | CSATSGPNSGNTIYF | TGCAGTGCCACTTCCGGGCCCAACTCTGGAAACACCATATATTTT
- | TRBJ2-7 | TRBV6-2/TRBV6-3 | TRBD1 | CASSPGPGQRPSWQYF | TGTGCCAGCAGTCCGGGACCGGGACAGCGTCCATCTTGGCAGTACTTC
many | TRBJ2-1 | TRBV7-3 | - | CASSSSGGYNEQFF | TGTGCCAGCAGCTCCTCCGGGGGTTACAATGAGCAGTTCTTC
few | TRBJ2-7 | TRBV5-4 | - | CASSPGVLESYEQYF | TGTGCCAGCAGCCCGGGCGTACTAGAGTCCTACGAGCAGTACTTC
many | TRBJ2-7 | TRBV4-1 | TRBD1 | CASSQRPWGQVSPYEQYF | TGCGCCAGCAGCCAACGCCCATGGGGACAGGTATCCCCCTACGAGCAGTACTTC
many | TRBJ2-3 | TRBV6-5 | TRBD2 | CASSYSGTSGATDTQYF | TGTGCCAGCAGTTACTCCGGGACTAGCGGGGCCACAGATACGCAGTATTTT
- | TRBJ1-4 | TRBV7-2 | - | CASRSGAGPNEKLFF | TGTGCCAGCAGGTCCGGGGCAGGGCCTAATGAAAAACTGTTTTTT
few | TRBJ1-5 | TRBV12-3/TRBV12-4 | - | CASGGGYQPQHF | TGTGCCAGCGGAGGGGGTTATCAGCCCCAGCATTTT